Listed below are T cell receptor beta chains from one sample, sequenced in a study of cytomegalovirus exposure and HLA in healthy donors. This table comes from immunoSEQ multiplex PCR, and its TCRdb copy is limited to in-frame clones, with some not included. This table has about 92,000 clones, over 70% appearing once. The material sequenced was PBMCs. The receptors shown here come from a man aged 45 to 65 in good health and CMV-seropositive. Each CDR3 is given with its conserved first and last residue. Fields, in order: V gene, J gene, clone size, D gene, CDR3 DNA, CDR3 protein. The D gene is left open where the match is weak. The size field is filled for only some rows; it gives once, few, many or a size class.

TRBV9	TRBJ2-2	-	-	TGTGCCAGCACCAAGAACACCGGGGAGCTGTTTTTT	CASTKNTGELFF
TRBV7-8	TRBJ2-3	-	-	TGTGCCAGCAGCTTTTCGGGGACAGATACGCAGTATTTT	CASSFSGTDTQYF
TRBV5-4	TRBJ1-6	-	TRBD1	TGTGCCAGCAGCTTGGCCCAGACAGGGGGTGAATCACCCCTCAACTTT	CASSLAQTGGESPLNF
TRBV7-9	TRBJ1-1	few	-	TGTGCCAGCAGCGGAGTCGATTCTGAAGCTTTCTTT	CASSGVDSEAFF
TRBV19	TRBJ1-1	once	TRBD1	TGTGCCAGTAGGTCAGGGGGGATGAACACTGAAGCTTTCTTT	CASRSGGMNTEAFF
TRBV25-1	TRBJ2-5	-	-	TGTGCCAGCAGTAAGACAGTGACGCAAGAGACCCAGTACTTC	CASSKTVTQETQYF
TRBV4-3	TRBJ1-2	-	TRBD1	TGCGCCAGCAGCCAAGAGAGACAGGGGGCGGACTATGGCTACACCTTC	CASSQERQGADYGYTF
TRBV6-6	TRBJ1-2	-	-	TGTGCCAGCAGTTACCGAGGACAGCCTTCTAACTATGGCTACACCTTC	CASSYRGQPSNYGYTF
TRBV5-4	TRBJ2-7	-	-	TGTGCCAGCAGCTCGGACTACCTCGAGCAGTACTTC	CASSSDYLEQYF
TRBV11-1	TRBJ1-1	-	TRBD1	TGTGCCAGCAGGTCAAGGACAGGTTTTAAGGCTTTCTTT	CASRSRTGFKAFF
TRBV9	TRBJ2-1	-	TRBD2	TGTGCCAGCAGCTTAGGACTAGCGGCCTACAATGAGCAGTTCTTC	CASSLGLAAYNEQFF
TRBV7-2	TRBJ1-2	-	-	TGTGCCAGCAGCTTACAGGACGGGGTCAGAGGACGGGGTGACTATGGCTACACCTTC	CASSLQDGVRGRGDYGYTF
TRBV30	TRBJ1-5	-	TRBD1	TGTGCCTGGAGTGGGGGACAGGGGACGAATCAGCCCCAGCATTTT	CAWSGGQGTNQPQHF
TRBV7-9	TRBJ2-7	few	TRBD1	TGTGCCAGCGCCGGGACAGGGGGCTACGAGCAGTACTTC	CASAGTGGYEQYF
TRBV18	TRBJ2-2	-	TRBD1	TGTGCCAGCTCACCACCGGGACAGGGGACGACCGGGGAGCTGTTTTTT	CASSPPGQGTTGELFF
TRBV9	TRBJ1-3	-	TRBD1	TGTGCCAGCAGCGAAAGGGCAGGGACAGGGGGCATAAGAGGAAACACCATATATTTT	CASSERAGTGGIRGNTIYF
TRBV2	TRBJ2-7	-	-	TGTGCCAGCAGTGTGCGGGGCTACGAGCAGTACTTC	CASSVRGYEQYF
TRBV9	TRBJ2-7	-	-	TGTGCCAGCAGCCCCTATCGACAGGCCCTATCCTACGAGCAGTACTTC	CASSPYRQALSYEQYF
TRBV4-1	TRBJ1-3	-	-	TGCGCCAGCAGCCAAGCCCTCGGAGGCGTTCGCTCTGGAAACACCATATATTTT	CASSQALGGVRSGNTIYF
TRBV19	TRBJ1-2	-	TRBD1	TGTGCCAGTAGTAGTCCCCCGGGGACAGGGACTGATCGCTACACCTTC	CASSSPPGTGTDRYTF
TRBV7-9	TRBJ1-6	-	-	TGTGCCAGCAGCTTACCTCATTCACCCCTCCACTTT	CASSLPHSPLHF
TRBV20-1	TRBJ2-7	-	-	TGCAGTTCTCACAGGGTCGACGAGCAGTACTTC	CSSHRVDEQYF
TRBV7-2	TRBJ1-5	-	-	TGTGCCAGCAGCCTTCAGGGGCAGCCCCAGCATTTT	CASSLQGQPQHF
TRBV6-5	TRBJ2-2	-	-	TGTGCCAGCAGTTACTCCCTGCAGGGAAACACCGGGGAGCTGTTTTTT	CASSYSLQGNTGELFF
TRBV29-1	TRBJ2-3	-	TRBD2	TGCAGCGCGTCCTCACCCGGGGGGAGCACAGATACGCAGTATTTT	CSASSPGGSTDTQYF
TRBV7-9	TRBJ1-2	-	TRBD1	TGTGCCAGCAGCTTAAGGGGGACAGGCTCTTTTCGTGGCTACACCTTC	CASSLRGTGSFRGYTF
TRBV7-6	TRBJ1-4	-	-	TGTGCCAGCAGCTTCGCCGTGATTGTAGTTTTTGAAAAACTGTTTTTT	CASSFAVIVVFEKLFF
TRBV19	TRBJ1-5	-	-	TGTGCCAGTAGTATGGTCGCGGGGCCCCAGCCCCAGCATTTT	CASSMVAGPQPQHF
TRBV28	TRBJ2-3	-	TRBD1	TGTGCCAGCAGTTCCGGACAGGGGAGGGATACGCAGTATTTT	CASSSGQGRDTQYF
TRBV18	TRBJ1-1	once	-	TGTGCCAGCTCACCAATTTTGTGGAGAGAAGCTTTCTTT	CASSPILWREAFF
TRBV19	TRBJ1-6	-	-	TGTGCCAGTAGTATTGGCGGGGGATTTAACTATAATTCACCCCTCCACTTT	CASSIGGGFNYNSPLHF
TRBV7-9	TRBJ1-1	-	-	TGTGCCAGCAGCTTAGGGGAAGGGGCTGAAGCTTTCTTT	CASSLGEGAEAFF
TRBV10-3	TRBJ2-2	few	TRBD2	TGTGCCATCACCGGGGTAGCGGGGTCCGGGGAGCTGTTTTTT	CAITGVAGSGELFF
TRBV5-4	TRBJ2-2	few	TRBD1	TGTGCCAGCAGCTTCGGACAGGGTAGCACCGGGGAGCTGTTTTTT	CASSFGQGSTGELFF
TRBV27	TRBJ2-5	-	-	TGTGCCAGCAGTTCAACGAACTCAGAGACCCAGTACTTC	CASSSTNSETQYF
TRBV14	TRBJ2-5	-	-	TGTGCCAGCAGCCAAGGATTCCTAGTGGAGACCCAGTACTTC	CASSQGFLVETQYF
TRBV18	TRBJ2-2	-	TRBD2	TGTGCCAGCTCACCGCCGGGACTAGCGGGGAGCACCGGGGAGCTGTTTTTT	CASSPPGLAGSTGELFF
TRBV7-2	TRBJ1-5	once	-	TGTGCCAGCAGCTTAGGGGCAGGGCATCAGCCCCAGAATTTT	CASSLGAGHQPQNF
TRBV7-9	TRBJ1-5	-	-	TGTGCCAGCAGCCGTGACACTCAGCCCCAGAATTTT	CASSRDTQPQNF
TRBV28	TRBJ1-4	-	-	TGTGCCAGCAGCTCGCCGGGACATATCAATGAAAAACTGTTTTTT	CASSSPGHINEKLFF
TRBV7-2	TRBJ1-1	-	TRBD1	TGTGCCAGCAGCTCAAGACAGGGCCGGGACACTGAAGCTTTCTTT	CASSSRQGRDTEAFF
TRBV7-8	TRBJ2-5	-	-	TGTGCCAGCAGCTTCGGGTCAGAGACCCAGTACTTC	CASSFGSETQYF
TRBV4-3	TRBJ1-2	-	-	TGCGCCAGCAGCCAAGAGCAGGGTTCTAACTATGGCTACACCTTC	CASSQEQGSNYGYTF
TRBV6-5	TRBJ1-1	few	TRBD1	TGTGCCACGCAGAATCCAGGGGGCGATACTACAGCTTTCTTT	CATQNPGGDTTAFF
TRBV6-5	TRBJ2-3	-	TRBD1	TGTGCCAGCAGTTACTCGAATCTACAGGGGGAGGATACGCAGTATTTT	CASSYSNLQGEDTQYF
TRBV27	TRBJ1-1	-	-	TGTGCCAGCACCGACATGGGCAGGAACACTGAAGCTTTCTTT	CASTDMGRNTEAFF
TRBV7-2	TRBJ2-3	-	-	TGTGCCAGCAGCTTGGGCTTTACAGATACGCAGTATTTT	CASSLGFTDTQYF
TRBV7-9	TRBJ2-5	once	TRBD1	TGTGCCAGCAGCAACCGGGGGACAGGGGGTCGACAAGAGACCCAGTACTTC	CASSNRGTGGRQETQYF
TRBV29-1	TRBJ1-2	-	-	TGCAGCGTGGACCCGGGACTGGACTATGGCTACACCTTC	CSVDPGLDYGYTF
TRBV5-5	TRBJ2-5	-	-	TGTGCCAGCACTCCAGGACAGGTCCGGGGGGAGACCCAGTACTTC	CASTPGQVRGETQYF